Listed below are T cell receptor beta chains from one sample, sequenced in a study of blood T cell repertoires in COVID-19. Sequencing was performed with immunoSEQ multiplex PCR; in TCRdb, only in-frame clones are kept and a portion is missing. Among about 100,000 clones listed, around 86% were seen once. Material for sequencing was peripheral blood. The origin of the receptors is a woman between 70 and 85 years old with acute or convalescent COVID-19. CDR3s include the opening cysteine and the closing phenylalanine or tryptophan. Fields, in order: J gene, V gene, D gene, clone size, CDR3 DNA, CDR3 protein. D genes are given only for firm matches. Size values are once, few and many counts, or a class for expanded clones, and some rows have none.

TRBJ1-1,TRBV30,-,-,TGTGCCTGGCATAGGTACGGGGTCATGGACACTGAAGCTTTCTTT,CAWHRYGVMDTEAFF
TRBJ2-2,TRBV3-1/TRBV3-2,TRBD2,few,TGTGCCAGCAGCCAAGCCGGACTAGCGGGGGGATGGCTGTTTTTT,CASSQAGLAGGWLFF
TRBJ1-6,TRBV27,-,-,TGTGCCAGCAGTTTATTCTTACAGGGTAAAAATAATTCACCCCTCCACTTT,CASSLFLQGKNNSPLHF
TRBJ2-7,TRBV12-5,-,few,TGTGCTAGTGGTTTGGACGGCTACGAGCAGTACTTC,CASGLDGYEQYF
TRBJ1-2,TRBV4-2,-,-,TGTGCCAGCAGCCCAGACAGAAGTAACTATGGCTACACCTTC,CASSPDRSNYGYTF
TRBJ2-5,TRBV9,-,few,TGTGCCAGCAGCGCCGACACGGGGAATTTGGAGACCCAGTACTTC,CASSADTGNLETQYF
TRBJ2-2,TRBV18,-,once,TGTGCCAGCTCACCACAGAGCGGGCGAGCCGGGGAGCTGTTTTTT,CASSPQSGRAGELFF
TRBJ1-5,TRBV11-2,-,-,TGTGCCAGCAGCTTAAAAAGGGGTCAGCCCCAGCATTTT,CASSLKRGQPQHF
TRBJ1-5,TRBV28,-,once,TGTGCCAGCATAAGGGAGTGGAGCAATCAGCCCCAGCATTTT,CASIREWSNQPQHF
TRBJ2-3,TRBV5-4,TRBD2,-,TGTGCCAGCAGCAAAAAAAGGACTAGCGGGGGGTGGGAGAACACAGATACGCAGTATTTT,CASSKKRTSGGWENTDTQYF
TRBJ1-5,TRBV19,-,few,TGTGCCACCTCGCGAGGGTGGGGTCAGCCCCAGCATTTT,CATSRGWGQPQHF
TRBJ1-6,TRBV28,-,once,TGTGCCAGCAGTGGCGGGGGGAAGCGAGGTTCACCCCTCCACTTT,CASSGGGKRGSPLHF
TRBJ1-1,TRBV28,TRBD1,once,TGTGCCAGCAGTTCGCAGGGGGCGAGTGTTTTCTTT,CASSSQGASVFF